These 13 T cell receptor beta chains were sequenced from one sample in a study of blood T cell repertoires in COVID-19. Repertoires were generated with immunoSEQ multiplex PCR, while TCRdb's copy carries only in-frame clones and drops some. This sample carries 250,000 or so clones, 75% to 90% of them seen once, and the ten largest clones take approximately 3%. The sample comprised peripheral blood. The receptor source for this set is a woman aged 30 to 39 with active or convalescent COVID-19.

V and J are TRBV5-8 and TRBJ2-4; 8 nucleotides match TRBD2. The CDR3 loop spans 16 amino acids. Unmatched junction bases numbered 6, after V lost 4 bases and J lost 0 bases. Germline V gene data show CDR1 as SGHTS and CDR2 as YDEGEE. The DNA for the CDR3 is TGTGCCAGCAGCACCGGGAGGGTCCTAGCCAAAAACATTCAGTACTTC. Translation gives CASSTGRVLAKNIQYF.

This chain joins TRBV29-1 and TRBJ2-5, with 9 bases that match TRBD1. CDR3 length: 12 residues. V shed 8 bases, J shed 5 bases, and the junction held 6 bases outside the gene matches. Germline V gene sequence: CDR1 SQVTM, CDR2 ANQGSEA. The CDR3 DNA is TGCAGCACCCACAGGGGGCGTGAGACCCAGTACTTC. Its protein product is CSTHRGRETQYF. Complete variable domain (other parts from reference TRBV29-1 and TRBJ2-5): SAVISQKPSRDICQRGTSLTIQCQVDSQVTMMFWYRQQPGQSLTLIATANQGSEATYESGFVIDKFPISRPNLTFSTLTVSNMSPEDSSIYLCSTHRGRETQYFGPGTRLLVL.

This clone was recorded once. The chain recombines TRBV2 with TRBJ1-4; D gene unclear. The CDR3 is 13 residues long. Trimming took off 7 bases at V and 2 bases at J, with 8 bases between the two ends. The germline CDR1 and CDR2 sequences are SNHLY and FYNNEI. In DNA, the CDR3 is TGTGCCAGCATAAGGGAGACTAATGAAAAACTGTTTTTT. Translated: CASIRETNEKLFF. Full variable domain (remainder filled in from reference TRBV2 and TRBJ1-4): EPEVTQTPSHQVTQMGQEVILRCVPISNHLYFYWYRQILGQKVEFLVSFYNNEISEKSEIFDDQFSVERPDGSNFTLKIRSTKLEDSAMYFCASIRETNEKLFFGSGTQLSVL.

The chain carries TRBV11-2 and TRBJ1-5; D may be TRBD1 (6 bases). The CDR3 spans 14 residues. From germline, CDR1 is SGHAT and CDR2 FQNNGV. V shed 1 base and J shed 2 bases, with 6 bases lying between them. The CDR3 DNA reads as TGTGCCAGCAGCTTAGGGACAGGCAATCAGCCCCAGCATTTT. As protein: CASSLGTGNQPQHF.

The chain carries TRBV7-9 and TRBJ2-1, with D uncertain. This CDR3 is 14 amino acids long. Germline values: CDR1 SEHNR, CDR2 FQNEAQ (reference sequence). Deletions cut 4 bases from V and 4 bases from J, with 11 bases between. Here the CDR3 DNA reads TGTGCCAGCAGCTACCCGCCGGTTTACAATGAGCAGTTCTTC. It yields the protein CASSYPPVYNEQFF.

The V gene is TRBV18, the J gene TRBJ1-3; no definite D call. The CDR3 contains 17 residues. Per the germline V gene, CDR1 is KGHSH and CDR2 is LQKENI. Between the trimmed V and J ends, which lost 2 bases and 0 bases, there was a span of 14 bases. CDR3 residues: CASSPNLPGSSGNTIYF. DNA of the CDR3: TGTGCCAGCTCACCAAATTTGCCAGGTAGCTCTGGAAACACCATATATTTT.

This chain uses TRBV27 with TRBJ2-2; 7 nucleotides line up with TRBD1. This CDR3 spans 16 amino acids. V shed 5 bases and J 1 base; nucleotides not matched to a gene: 7. Germline V gives CDR1 MNHEY, CDR2 SMNVEV (reference sequence). The CDR3 reads CASSVGQAMNTGELFF. In nucleotides, the CDR3 is TGTGCCAGCAGTGTAGGACAGGCTATGAACACCGGGGAGCTGTTTTTT.

This sequence joins TRBV29-1 and TRBJ1-2; unclear D gene. V was pared by 6 bases and J by 3 bases, with 11 bases between. CDR1 and CDR2 from the germline V gene are SQVTM and ANQGSEA. This CDR3 has 12 residues. CDR3 DNA sequence: TGCAGCGTGGGAGGGAGAGACTATGGCTACACCTTC. This codes for CSVGGRDYGYTF.

J is TRBJ2-5 and V is TRBV27; 7 bases map to TRBD1. The V gene end was trimmed by 3 bases and the J gene end by 1 base; junction bases not matched to a gene: 5. CDR1 MNHEY and CDR2 SMNVEV come from the germline V gene (reference sequence). There are 15 residues in the CDR3. The CDR3 here is CASSFQPGGQETQYF. CDR3 sequence (DNA): TGTGCCAGCAGTTTTCAACCAGGGGGCCAAGAGACCCAGTACTTC.

V and J are TRBV11-2 and TRBJ2-3; tentatively, D is TRBD2 (5 bases). Trimming removed 1 base from V and 8 bases from J, with 13 bases in between. From germline, CDR1 is SGHAT and CDR2 FQNNGV. The CDR3 has 14 amino acids. The CDR3 DNA sequence: TGTGCCAGCAGCTTAGTTTCTAGCCTCGGTACGCAGTATTTT. Its protein product is CASSLVSSLGTQYF.

The V and J genes are TRBV7-2 and TRBJ1-3; 8 bases are a match to TRBD1. This CDR3 has 16 amino acids. Germline V gives CDR1 SGHTA, CDR2 FQGNSA. The ends lost 4 bases at V and 3 bases at J; junction bases unmatched: 8. The CDR3 loop reads CASSWTGTGVGNTIYF. The CDR3 DNA is TGTGCCAGCAGCTGGACCGGGACAGGAGTTGGAAACACCATATATTTT.

The rearrangement joins TRBV6-5 to TRBJ1-1, with 7 bases fitting TRBD1. CDR1 is MNHEY and CDR2 is SVGAGI in the germline V gene. The length of the CDR3 is 15 residues. J was trimmed by 2 bases and V by 0 bases; bases with no gene match: 3. The CDR3 nucleotides are TGTGCCAGCAGTTACTCTCCAGGGGGAAACACTGAAGCTTTCTTT. Translation: CASSYSPGGNTEAFF.

This chain uses TRBV13 with TRBJ1-2; unclear D gene. Trimming removed 0 bases from V and 3 bases from J, with 11 bases in between. CDR1 is PRHDT, CDR2 FYEKMQ, per germline (reference sequence). There are 15 residues in the CDR3. In nucleotides, the CDR3 is TGTGCCAGCAGCTTAGGCCCGGGAGGAGACTATGGCTACACCTTC. Amino acid sequence: CASSLGPGGDYGYTF.